This TCR beta chain was recorded in a study of cytomegalovirus exposure and HLA in healthy donors. Unrecorded immune exposures were likely, despite nominal health at sampling. Study-wide points: What was likely a sequencing artifact was a cluster of highly shared sequence variants. According to a later analysis, donors in an Asian-associated ancestry cluster reportedly had fewer N-insertions than the roughly 640-donor mean. Serostatus for CMV was the only available immune exposure information.

V was cut by 4 bases and J by 1 base, with 10 bases left in between. Germline CDR1 MGHRA, CDR2 YSYEKL. This CDR3 is built from 14 residues. As concerns this clone: Its antigen remains unidentified.

A multiplex PCR was run with 60 Vbeta primers and 13 Jbeta primers. TCRdb keeps only in-frame clones here, not all; method: immunoSEQ multiplex PCR. The table shows roughly 100,000 clones, with approximately 76% occurring only once. The sequence was obtained from a woman between 18 and 29 years old in good health and CMV-seropositive. J is TRBJ2-5 and V is TRBV4-1; D not resolved. Sequencing was done on a sample of PBMCs. The CDR3 is CASSPYRFQETQYF. CDR3 nucleotides: TGCGCCAGCAGCCCCTACCGTTTCCAAGAGACCCAGTACTTC.